This is a list of T cell receptor beta chains from one sample in a study of T cells in Graves' hyperthyroidism and ophthalmopathy. One entry per CDR3 protein, called by TCRdb with MiXCR from the multiplex PCR reads. The profile shows some 620,000 distinct CDR3 sequences, under 20% of them singletons. The source material was blood. These receptors were obtained from a woman between 25 and 40 years old with Graves' hyperthyroidism. CDR3s include the opening cysteine and the closing phenylalanine or tryptophan. Each record gives: clone size, J gene, V gene, D gene, CDR3 protein, CDR3 DNA. The D gene is left open where the match is weak. The size entry is marked missing in some rows and otherwise reads once, few, many or a size class.

clone size: many; J gene: TRBJ2-4; V gene: TRBV5-5; D gene: -; CDR3 protein: CASSLVFGLAKNIQYF; CDR3 DNA: TGTGCCAGCAGCTTGGTTTTTGGCCTAGCCAAAAACATTCAGTACTTC
clone size: many; J gene: TRBJ1-1; V gene: TRBV7-2; D gene: -; CDR3 protein: CASMMKMNTEAFF; CDR3 DNA: TGTGCCAGCATGATGAAGATGAACACTGAAGCTTTCTTT
clone size: -; J gene: TRBJ2-1; V gene: TRBV7-2; D gene: -; CDR3 protein: CASSLAYSNEQFF; CDR3 DNA: TGTGCCAGCAGCTTAGCGTACAGCAATGAGCAGTTCTTC
clone size: many; J gene: TRBJ2-1; V gene: TRBV28; D gene: -; CDR3 protein: CASSLRLASNEQFF; CDR3 DNA: TGTGCCAGCAGTTTAAGGCTAGCGTCTAATGAGCAGTTCTTC
clone size: many; J gene: TRBJ1-2; V gene: TRBV6-1; D gene: -; CDR3 protein: CASSEGGGLYYGYTF; CDR3 DNA: TGTGCCAGCAGTGAAGGGGGGGGGCTCTACTATGGCTACACCTTC
clone size: -; J gene: TRBJ1-1; V gene: TRBV15; D gene: TRBD1; CDR3 protein: CATSRGQGAGSAFF; CDR3 DNA: TGTGCCACCAGCAGGGGACAGGGGGCAGGTAGTGCTTTCTTT
clone size: few; J gene: TRBJ2-1; V gene: TRBV27; D gene: -; CDR3 protein: CASSRGASGETYNEQFF; CDR3 DNA: TGTGCCAGCAGTCGGGGGGCTAGCGGCGAGACCTACAATGAGCAGTTCTTC
clone size: many; J gene: TRBJ1-1; V gene: TRBV7-2; D gene: TRBD1; CDR3 protein: CASSFDRVGTEAFF; CDR3 DNA: TGTGCCAGCAGCTTCGACAGGGTGGGAACTGAAGCTTTCTTT
clone size: -; J gene: TRBJ2-2; V gene: TRBV7-6; D gene: TRBD2; CDR3 protein: CASSLLAGSNTGELFF; CDR3 DNA: TGTGCCAGCAGCCTATTAGCGGGGTCGAACACCGGGGAGCTGTTTTTT
clone size: many; J gene: TRBJ2-5; V gene: TRBV27; D gene: TRBD2; CDR3 protein: CASSFSGRGGRETQYF; CDR3 DNA: TGTGCCAGCAGTTTTAGCGGGAGAGGAGGTCGAGAGACCCAGTACTTC
clone size: -; J gene: TRBJ1-5; V gene: TRBV27; D gene: TRBD1; CDR3 protein: CASRHTGGNQPQHF; CDR3 DNA: TGTGCCAGCAGGCACACAGGGGGCAATCAGCCCCAGCATTTT
clone size: -; J gene: TRBJ2-7; V gene: TRBV7-8; D gene: -; CDR3 protein: CASSARGPYKQYF; CDR3 DNA: TGTGCCAGCAGCGCGCGCGGGCCCTACAAGCAGTACTTC
clone size: few; J gene: TRBJ1-1; V gene: TRBV7-9; D gene: TRBD1; CDR3 protein: CASSHHGQGASEAFF; CDR3 DNA: TGTGCCAGCAGCCACCACGGACAGGGGGCGTCTGAAGCTTTCTTT
clone size: many; J gene: TRBJ2-1; V gene: TRBV27; D gene: -; CDR3 protein: CASSLSAGIYNEQFF; CDR3 DNA: TGTGCCAGCAGTTTATCGGCGGGAATCTACAATGAGCAGTTCTTC
clone size: few; J gene: TRBJ2-4; V gene: TRBV7-8; D gene: -; CDR3 protein: CASSLGQGGTKNIQYF; CDR3 DNA: TGTGCCAGCAGCTTAGGGCAGGGGGGGACCAAAAACATTCAGTACTTC
clone size: many; J gene: TRBJ2-5; V gene: TRBV11-3; D gene: -; CDR3 protein: CASSSPWSRGETQYF; CDR3 DNA: TGTGCCAGCAGCTCCCCTTGGAGCCGGGGAGAGACCCAGTACTTC
clone size: -; J gene: TRBJ2-3; V gene: TRBV7-2; D gene: TRBD2; CDR3 protein: CASRLAGGHTDTQYF; CDR3 DNA: TGTGCCAGTCGACTAGCGGGAGGCCACACAGATACGCAGTATTTT
clone size: -; J gene: TRBJ2-2; V gene: TRBV6-4; D gene: -; CDR3 protein: CASSDSRDTGELFF; CDR3 DNA: TGTGCCAGCAGTGACTCGCGGGACACCGGGGAGCTGTTTTTT
clone size: many; J gene: TRBJ2-1; V gene: TRBV28; D gene: TRBD2; CDR3 protein: CASSFTSGRSSYNEQFF; CDR3 DNA: TGTGCCAGCAGTTTCACTAGCGGGAGGAGCTCCTACAATGAGCAGTTCTTC
clone size: few; J gene: TRBJ2-3; V gene: TRBV5-4; D gene: -; CDR3 protein: CASRIQGGGTDTQYF; CDR3 DNA: TGTGCCAGCAGGATACAGGGCGGGGGCACAGATACGCAGTATTTT
clone size: few; J gene: TRBJ2-7; V gene: TRBV27; D gene: -; CDR3 protein: CASSLFAEGGYEQYF; CDR3 DNA: TGTGCCAGCAGTTTATTTGCGGAGGGAGGCTACGAGCAGTACTTC
clone size: many; J gene: TRBJ2-1; V gene: TRBV11-3; D gene: -; CDR3 protein: CASSLPGTRRNEQFF; CDR3 DNA: TGTGCCAGCAGCTTACCGGGTACTAGGAGGAATGAGCAGTTCTTC
clone size: -; J gene: TRBJ1-2; V gene: TRBV7-2; D gene: TRBD1; CDR3 protein: CASSLGQGNPNYGYTF; CDR3 DNA: TGTGCCAGCAGCTTAGGACAGGGAAACCCTAACTATGGCTACACCTTC
clone size: once; J gene: TRBJ2-7; V gene: TRBV7-2; D gene: TRBD2; CDR3 protein: CASSSGTSGRWEQYF; CDR3 DNA: TGTGCCAGCAGCTCCGGGACTAGCGGGAGGTGGGAGCAGTACTTC
clone size: -; J gene: TRBJ1-1; V gene: TRBV7-6; D gene: TRBD1; CDR3 protein: CASSVTGGSHTEAFF; CDR3 DNA: TGTGCCAGCAGCGTCACAGGGGGTAGCCACACTGAAGCTTTCTTT
clone size: many; J gene: TRBJ2-3; V gene: TRBV7-2; D gene: TRBD2; CDR3 protein: CASSVAGDTQYF; CDR3 DNA: TGTGCCAGCAGCGTAGCGGGAGATACGCAGTATTTT
clone size: many; J gene: TRBJ2-1; V gene: TRBV2; D gene: TRBD2; CDR3 protein: CASSAGGRSNNEQFF; CDR3 DNA: TGTGCCAGCAGTGCGGGCGGGAGGAGTAACAATGAGCAGTTCTTC
clone size: -; J gene: TRBJ2-7; V gene: TRBV2; D gene: -; CDR3 protein: CASSEVEGYYYEQYF; CDR3 DNA: TGTGCCAGCAGTGAAGTCGAGGGGTACTACTACGAGCAGTACTTC
clone size: many; J gene: TRBJ1-4; V gene: TRBV2; D gene: -; CDR3 protein: CASSGQSEKLFF; CDR3 DNA: TGTGCCAGCAGTGGACAGAGTGAAAAACTGTTTTTT
clone size: many; J gene: TRBJ2-2; V gene: TRBV12-3/TRBV12-4; D gene: -; CDR3 protein: CASSLWIEGTGELFF; CDR3 DNA: TGTGCCAGCAGTTTATGGATAGAGGGGACCGGGGAGCTGTTTTTT
clone size: many; J gene: TRBJ2-7; V gene: TRBV20-1; D gene: TRBD2; CDR3 protein: CSALAGGLTYEQYF; CDR3 DNA: TGCAGTGCTCTCGCGGGGGGGCTAACCTACGAGCAGTACTTC
clone size: many; J gene: TRBJ2-7; V gene: TRBV20-1; D gene: -; CDR3 protein: CSARDRRGGEGQYF; CDR3 DNA: TGCAGTGCTAGAGATCGCCGAGGAGGGGAAGGGCAGTACTTC
clone size: many; J gene: TRBJ1-2; V gene: TRBV7-8; D gene: TRBD1; CDR3 protein: CASSPEAGQGNYGYTF; CDR3 DNA: TGTGCCAGCAGCCCAGAAGCGGGACAGGGGAACTATGGCTACACCTTC
clone size: -; J gene: TRBJ1-1; V gene: TRBV7-9; D gene: TRBD1; CDR3 protein: CASSFAPGQGSTEAFF; CDR3 DNA: TGTGCCAGCAGCTTTGCCCCCGGACAGGGTTCCACTGAAGCTTTCTTT
clone size: many; J gene: TRBJ2-5; V gene: TRBV28; D gene: TRBD2; CDR3 protein: CASSFGQAAREGTQYF; CDR3 DNA: TGTGCCAGCAGTTTCGGCCAGGCTGCCCGGGAGGGGACCCAGTACTTC
clone size: few; J gene: TRBJ1-6; V gene: TRBV20-1; D gene: -; CDR3 protein: CSARVRRSNSPLHF; CDR3 DNA: TGCAGTGCTAGGGTTCGACGTTCGAATTCACCCCTCCACTTT
clone size: few; J gene: TRBJ2-3; V gene: TRBV28; D gene: -; CDR3 protein: CASSVQGEGDTQYF; CDR3 DNA: TGTGCCAGCAGTGTACAGGGTGAAGGAGATACGCAGTATTTT
clone size: few; J gene: TRBJ2-1; V gene: TRBV11-3; D gene: TRBD2; CDR3 protein: CASRKGGSSYNEQFF; CDR3 DNA: TGTGCCAGCAGGAAAGGCGGGAGCTCCTACAATGAGCAGTTCTTC
clone size: -; J gene: TRBJ2-2; V gene: TRBV4-1; D gene: -; CDR3 protein: CASSHQGVWGTGELFF; CDR3 DNA: TGCGCCAGCAGCCACCAAGGGGTTTGGGGCACCGGGGAGCTGTTTTTT
clone size: few; J gene: TRBJ2-7; V gene: TRBV9; D gene: TRBD1; CDR3 protein: CASSGPGQGLGEQYF; CDR3 DNA: TGTGCCAGCTCCGGTCCGGGACAGGGTCTAGGCGAGCAGTACTTC
clone size: -; J gene: TRBJ1-4; V gene: TRBV7-9; D gene: -; CDR3 protein: CASSLANAYNEKLFF; CDR3 DNA: TGTGCCAGCAGCTTAGCGAATGCATATAATGAAAAACTGTTTTTT
clone size: -; J gene: TRBJ2-1; V gene: TRBV12-5; D gene: -; CDR3 protein: CASGLGQHNGEQFF; CDR3 DNA: TGTGCTAGTGGTTTGGGGCAACACAACGGTGAGCAGTTCTTC
clone size: few; J gene: TRBJ1-4; V gene: TRBV5-1; D gene: -; CDR3 protein: CATSSDPANEKLFF; CDR3 DNA: TGCGCCACCTCATCCGACCCGGCTAATGAAAAACTGTTTTTT
clone size: -; J gene: TRBJ1-5; V gene: TRBV19; D gene: -; CDR3 protein: CASRSSGVQPQHF; CDR3 DNA: TGTGCCAGCCGTAGTTCGGGAGTTCAGCCCCAGCATTTT
clone size: many; J gene: TRBJ1-1; V gene: TRBV7-9; D gene: TRBD1; CDR3 protein: CASTRTGGSNTEAFF; CDR3 DNA: TGTGCCAGCACCAGGACAGGGGGGTCGAACACTGAAGCTTTCTTT
clone size: many; J gene: TRBJ1-5; V gene: TRBV28; D gene: TRBD1; CDR3 protein: CASSLRAGGEGQPQHF; CDR3 DNA: TGTGCCAGCAGTTTAAGGGCAGGGGGCGAGGGTCAGCCCCAGCATTTT
clone size: once; J gene: TRBJ2-7; V gene: TRBV4-1; D gene: -; CDR3 protein: CASSQSGAGIYEQYF; CDR3 DNA: TGCGCCAGCAGCCAATCCGGGGCAGGGATCTACGAGCAGTACTTC
clone size: many; J gene: TRBJ2-1; V gene: TRBV2; D gene: -; CDR3 protein: CASSADARPEGEQFF; CDR3 DNA: TGTGCCAGCAGCGCGGACGCCCGGCCCGAGGGTGAGCAGTTCTTC
clone size: many; J gene: TRBJ2-7; V gene: TRBV6-1; D gene: TRBD1; CDR3 protein: CATRTGGSYEQYF; CDR3 DNA: TGTGCCACCAGGACAGGGGGTTCCTACGAGCAGTACTTC
clone size: many; J gene: TRBJ2-7; V gene: TRBV5-1; D gene: -; CDR3 protein: CASSLGLSSYEQYF; CDR3 DNA: TGTGCCAGCAGTTTAGGTTTAAGCTCCTACGAGCAGTACTTC
clone size: many; J gene: TRBJ2-1; V gene: TRBV11-3; D gene: -; CDR3 protein: CASSLLGEGERDNEQFF; CDR3 DNA: TGTGCCAGCAGCTTGTTAGGGGAGGGGGAGCGAGATAATGAGCAGTTCTTC
clone size: many; J gene: TRBJ2-6; V gene: TRBV28; D gene: -; CDR3 protein: CASSFGDRGANVLTF; CDR3 DNA: TGTGCCAGCAGTTTCGGCGATAGGGGGGCCAACGTCCTGACTTTC
clone size: many; J gene: TRBJ2-4; V gene: TRBV28; D gene: -; CDR3 protein: CASSNSLAKNIQYF; CDR3 DNA: TGTGCCAGCAGTAACAGTCTAGCCAAAAACATTCAGTACTTC
clone size: many; J gene: TRBJ2-2; V gene: TRBV27; D gene: -; CDR3 protein: CASSYGQPEDTGELFF; CDR3 DNA: TGTGCCAGCAGTTATGGACAGCCTGAGGACACCGGGGAGCTGTTTTTT
clone size: few; J gene: TRBJ2-7; V gene: TRBV9; D gene: -; CDR3 protein: CASSPRSVSYEQYF; CDR3 DNA: TGTGCCAGCAGCCCACGGTCGGTCTCCTACGAGCAGTACTTC
clone size: many; J gene: TRBJ2-3; V gene: TRBV27; D gene: TRBD2; CDR3 protein: CASSPLPIAGGMTDTQYF; CDR3 DNA: TGTGCCAGCAGTCCCCTCCCTATAGCGGGAGGGATGACAGATACGCAGTATTTT
clone size: many; J gene: TRBJ2-1; V gene: TRBV20-1; D gene: TRBD1; CDR3 protein: CSARPGTGYYNEQFF; CDR3 DNA: TGCAGTGCTAGACCTGGGACAGGGTACTACAATGAGCAGTTCTTC
clone size: many; J gene: TRBJ2-7; V gene: TRBV19; D gene: -; CDR3 protein: CASTPAGRAFYEQYF; CDR3 DNA: TGTGCCAGTACTCCCGCCGGCAGGGCCTTCTACGAGCAGTACTTC
clone size: few; J gene: TRBJ2-1; V gene: TRBV11-1; D gene: -; CDR3 protein: CASSLGVGPNGQFF; CDR3 DNA: TGTGCCAGCAGCTTAGGTGTGGGCCCCAATGGGCAGTTCTTC